In its sample, the clone carrying this T cell receptor beta chain was seen once. The data stem from a study of OX40 agonist ivuxolimab in advanced cancers. Turning to the study itself: Patients receiving dose escalation had hepatocellular carcinoma, melanoma, renal cell or head and neck cancer.

Profiling relied on immunoSEQ multiplex PCR, and the TCRdb table lists in-frame clones only, not all of them. The sample carries 60,000 to 85,000 clones, 80% to 95% recorded once. Trimming took 0 bases from V and 3 from J; bases not matched to a gene: 5. CDR1 and CDR2 from the germline V gene are MGHRA and YSYEKL. This CDR3 region has 15 residues. The chain is built from TRBV4-1 and TRBJ2-7; 7 bases agree with TRBD1. This sample comprised CD4+ or CD8+ T cells sorted from blood, obtained in a trial of the OX40 agonist ivuxolimab. The clonotype was recovered from an adult with an advanced solid tumor such as melanoma, head and neck, liver or kidney cancer. The CDR3 loop is CASSQEGQIFYEQYF. In nucleotides, the CDR3 is TGCGCCAGCAGCCAAGAGGGACAGATATTCTACGAGCAGTACTTC.